These T cell receptor beta chains were read from a single sample in a study of CD8+CD57+ T cells in acquired aplastic anemia. TCRdb redid the calling of the reads with MiXCR, one entry per CDR3 protein. The table has about 98,000 distinct CDR3 sequences, 55% to 75% seen once. Material: sorted CD4+, CD8+, or CD8+CD57+ T cells (not recorded which) from PBMCs. These receptors came from a human donor with aplastic anemia. The CDR3 runs from the conserved cysteine through the conserved F or W. Each record gives: D gene, V gene, clone size, J gene, CDR3 protein, CDR3 DNA. The D gene is left open where the match is weak. Size values are once, few and many counts, or a class for expanded clones, and some rows have none.

-	TRBV2	-	TRBJ2-3	CASNKPTDTQYF	TGTGCCAGCAATAAGCCCACAGATACGCAGTATTTT
-	TRBV19	-	TRBJ1-1	CASSIGTLMNTEAFF	TGTGCCAGTAGTATCGGGACCCTCATGAACACTGAAGCTTTCTTT
TRBD1	TRBV19	once	TRBJ1-1	CASSVRQGETEAFF	TGTGCCAGTAGTGTACGGCAGGGGGAGACTGAAGCTTTCTTT
TRBD1	TRBV19	-	TRBJ2-5	CASSSPGTGMETQYF	TGTGCCAGTAGTTCCCCCGGGACAGGGATGGAGACCCAGTACTTC
-	TRBV20-1	once	TRBJ2-1	CSALGGGSLEQFF	TGCAGTGCGCTGGGAGGAGGTAGCCTGGAGCAGTTCTTC
-	TRBV20-1	-	TRBJ1-1	CSAIQGLGNTEAFF	TGCAGTGCTATCCAGGGTTTAGGGAACACTGAAGCTTTCTTT
-	TRBV2	few	TRBJ1-2	CASSEGWGGNYGYTF	TGTGCCAGCAGTGAAGGGTGGGGTGGGAACTATGGCTACACCTTC
TRBD1	TRBV28	once	TRBJ2-7	CASSLTGTGVYEQYF	TGTGCCAGCAGCCTGACCGGGACAGGGGTCTACGAGCAGTACTTC
-	TRBV7-3	-	TRBJ2-4	CASSPLGNIQYF	TGCGCCAGCAGCCCACTGGGGAACATTCAGTACTTC
-	TRBV4-3	-	TRBJ1-2	CASSQEPGRGANYGYTF	TGCGCCAGCAGCCAAGAGCCAGGAAGAGGGGCTAACTATGGCTACACCTTC
-	TRBV7-2	-	TRBJ2-3	CASSSVWTGVQYF	TGTGCCAGCAGCTCAGTTTGGACTGGAGTGCAGTATTTT
TRBD1	TRBV19	-	TRBJ1-6	CASSIGQGTNSPLHF	TGTGCCAGTAGTATCGGACAGGGGACGAATTCACCCCTCCACTTT
TRBD2	TRBV20-1	few	TRBJ2-7	CSAHGLGLAVYEQYF	TGCAGTGCTCATGGGCTCGGACTAGCGGTTTACGAGCAGTACTTC
-	TRBV7-8	medium-sized	TRBJ2-7	CASRGGDAYEQYF	TGTGCCAGCAGGGGCGGGGACGCCTACGAGCAGTACTTC